One sample yielded the 22 T cell receptor beta chains listed below, sequenced in a study of T cells and Merkel cell carcinoma outcomes. TCRdb keeps only in-frame clones here, not all; method: immunoSEQ multiplex PCR. The table includes fewer than 20,000 clones, roughly 79% detected once. The sequenced material came from tumor tissue from Merkel cell carcinoma. The source is a human donor with Merkel cell carcinoma.

This chain links TRBV11-2 with TRBJ1-1; no definite D call. The CDR3 contains 13 residues. Germline CDR1 SGHAT, CDR2 FQNNGV. V was clipped by 3 bases and J by 0 bases, with 5 bases between them. The CDR3 region is CASSLSVNTEAFF. DNA for the CDR3: TGTGCCAGCAGCTTGAGCGTGAACACTGAAGCTTTCTTT.

The V gene is TRBV5-1, the J gene TRBJ1-2; TRBD1 matches at 8 bases. Germline V gene lookup returns CDR1 SGHRS and CDR2 YFSETQ. Trimming cost V 5 bases and J 6 bases; bases outside gene matches: 6. CDR3 size: 13 residues. The CDR3 nucleotides read TGCGCCAGCAGACAGGACAGGGACCATGGCTACACCTTC. Amino acid sequence: CASRQDRDHGYTF.

This chain links TRBV4-1 with TRBJ1-3; 8 bases are a match to TRBD1. V shed 4 bases, J shed 4 bases, and the junction held 6 bases outside the gene matches. The CDR3 runs 15 residues. From germline, CDR1 is MGHRA and CDR2 YSYEKL. DNA of the CDR3: TGCGCCAGCAGCCCCGTGGGGACAGGAGGAAACACCATATATTTT. It codes for CASSPVGTGGNTIYF.

V usage is TRBV19 and J usage is TRBJ2-2, with 7 positions matching TRBD1. CDR1 LNHDA and CDR2 SQIVND come from the germline V gene (reference sequence). This CDR3 is built from 15 residues. V dropped 7 bases and J dropped 0; count of bases not matched to a gene: 5. CDR3 residues: CASTRQGANTGELFF. The CDR3 DNA sequence: TGTGCCAGTACAAGACAGGGAGCGAACACCGGGGAGCTGTTTTTT. Drawing the rest from reference TRBV19 and TRBJ2-2, the complete variable domain is DGGITQSPKYLFRKEGQNVTLSCEQNLNHDAMYWYRQDPGQGLRLIYYSQIVNDFQKGDIAEGYSVSREKKESFPLTVTSAQKNPTAFYLCASTRQGANTGELFFGEGSRLTVL.

J is TRBJ1-6 and V is TRBV5-6, with D perhaps matching TRBD1 (5 bases). Germline CDR1 and CDR2: SGHDT and YYEEEE. Trimming cost V 0 bases and J 9 bases, with 13 bases left between them. The CDR3 extends over 15 amino acids. The CDR3: CASSLGGQGGSPLHF. CDR3 nucleotide sequence: TGTGCCAGCAGCTTGGGTGGGCAGGGAGGTTCACCCCTCCACTTT.

The chain has TRBV18 and TRBJ2-5; the D is unclear. The CDR3 spans 16 residues. V lost 3 bases to trimming and J lost 5 bases, with 19 bases between them. The germline V gene encodes CDR1 KGHSH and CDR2 LQKENI. The CDR3 loop reads CASSPITASNGETQYF. In DNA form, the CDR3 reads TGTGCCAGCTCACCGATCACAGCGAGCAATGGGGAGACCCAGTACTTC.

The chain is built from TRBV5-1 and TRBJ2-5; D gene uncertain. The CDR3 is 15 amino acids. Germline V gene sequence: CDR1 SGHRS, CDR2 YFSETQ. Trimming stripped 2 bases from V and 2 bases from J, with 13 bases between. This CDR3 is CASSFQDSPQETQYF. DNA for the CDR3: TGCGCCAGCAGCTTCCAAGATTCCCCTCAAGAGACCCAGTACTTC. The whole variable domain, remainder taken from reference TRBV5-1 and TRBJ2-5, is KAGVTQTPRYLIKTRGQQVTLSCSPISGHRSVSWYQQTPGQGLQFLFEYFSETQRNKGNFPGRFSGRQFSNSRSEMNVSTLELGDSALYLCASSFQDSPQETQYFGPGTRLLVL.

CDR3 in DNA: TGTGCCAGCAGCTCGAGACTAGCCGATACGCAGTATTTT. Protein product: CASSSRLADTQYF. The rearrangement links TRBV11-2 to TRBJ2-3; 7 positions agree with TRBD2. V shed 4 bases and J 6 bases; nucleotides not matched to a gene: 4. Looked up from germline, CDR1 is SGHAT and CDR2 is FQNNGV. This CDR3 comprises 13 residues.

This chain links TRBV4-1 with TRBJ1-1; perhaps TRBD1 as D (6 bases). The CDR3 is made up of 15 amino acids. The germline V gene has CDR1 MGHRA and CDR2 YSYEKL. V was trimmed by 5 bases and J by 0 bases, leaving 13 bases between them. CDR3 bases: TGCGCCAGCAGCGCAAACAGGGTCATGAACACTGAAGCTTTCTTT. It is translated as CASSANRVMNTEAFF.

The gene calls are TRBV2 and TRBJ1-1; 7 bases are a match to TRBD1. V gave up 6 bases and J gave up 4 bases; unmatched junction bases: 2. Germline loops: CDR1 SNHLY, CDR2 FYNNEI. CDR3 length: 12 amino acids. CDR3 amino acids: CASRTGTTEAFF. DNA of the CDR3: TGTGCCAGCAGGACAGGGACCACTGAAGCTTTCTTT.

The gene calls are TRBV5-4 and TRBJ1-2, with D unclear. Germline loops: CDR1 SGHNT, CDR2 YYREEE (reference sequence). Trimming pared 0 bases from V and 4 bases from J, leaving 4 bases between. The CDR3 sequence is 12 residues long. This chain's CDR3 is CASSLGAYGYTF. The CDR3 DNA sequence: TGTGCCAGCAGCTTGGGGGCCTATGGCTACACCTTC.

The chain employs TRBV18 and TRBJ1-2; no reliable D call. Per the germline V gene, CDR1 is KGHSH and CDR2 is LQKENI. V was shortened by 3 bases and J by 4 bases, with 12 bases between the two germline ends. The CDR3 has 14 residues. Here the CDR3 DNA reads TGTGCCAGCTCACCGGGCTCCGAGGGCTATGGCTACACCTTC. Its protein product is CASSPGSEGYGYTF. The variable domain in full, with the rest retrieved from reference TRBV18 and TRBJ1-2, is NAGVMQNPRHLVRRRGQEARLRCSPMKGHSHVYWYRQLPEEGLKFMVYLQKENIIDESGMPKERFSAEFPKEGPSILRIQQVVRGDSAAYFCASSPGSEGYGYTFGSGTRLTVV.

V gene TRBV10-3 combines with J gene TRBJ2-5, with TRBD2 matching over 12 bases. This CDR3 has 13 residues. Germline V lookup: CDR1 ENHRY, CDR2 SYGVKD. The V gene end was trimmed by 6 bases and the J gene end by 4 bases; junction bases not matched to a gene: 0. The CDR3 loop is CAIRGLAGETQYF. In DNA form, the CDR3 reads TGTGCCATCAGGGGACTAGCGGGAGAGACCCAGTACTTC.

This sequence joins TRBV18 and TRBJ2-6; unclear D gene. Germline CDR1 reads KGHSH; CDR2 reads LQKENI. V lost 2 bases to trimming and J lost 1 base, with 3 bases between them. The CDR3 extends over 14 amino acids. CDR3 in DNA: TGTGCCAGCTCACCAGGGTCTGGGGCCAACGTCCTGACTTTC. Translating it yields CASSPGSGANVLTF.

This clone has more than one count but fewer than ten. The chain joins TRBV5-4 to TRBJ2-7, with 9 bases matching TRBD2. The CDR3 length is 14 residues. CDR1 and CDR2 (germline): SGHNT, YYREEE (reference sequence). V gave up 4 bases and J gave up 4 bases; unmatched junction bases: 6. DNA for the CDR3: TGTGCCAGCAGCCGCGGGAGGGAGAGATACGAGCAGTACTTC. The encoded protein is CASSRGRERYEQYF.

This clone was seen only once. The chain has TRBV30 and TRBJ1-1; no clear D. The CDR3 totals 13 residues. The V gene lost 3 bases and the J gene lost 1 base, with 9 bases spanning the gap. From germline, CDR1 is GTSNPN and CDR2 SVGIG (reference sequence). The CDR3 region is CAWRQTWNTEAFF. CDR3 DNA: TGTGCCTGGAGACAGACTTGGAACACTGAAGCTTTCTTT.

The chain combines TRBV7-3 with TRBJ1-6; 11 bases align to TRBD1. Germline CDR1 and CDR2: SGHTA and FQGTGA. The trim removed 1 base at V and 0 bases at J, leaving 5 bases unmatched. CDR3 size: 19 residues. CDR3 sequence reads: CASSLIGTGGSSYNSPLHF. The CDR3 DNA reads as TGTGCCAGCAGCTTAATAGGGACAGGGGGTTCCTCCTATAATTCACCCCTCCACTTT.

A few counts support this clone. The chain links TRBV29-1 to TRBJ1-1; 7 bases agree with TRBD1. From germline, CDR1 is SQVTM and CDR2 ANQGSEA. The CDR3 totals 15 residues. Germline trimming cut 3 bases from V and 4 bases from J; bases unmatched to any gene: 11. The CDR3 coding sequence is TGCAGCGTTGATGGGGGCCAGGGGGTTGCCACTGAAGCTTTCTTT. Translated: CSVDGGQGVATEAFF.

The V call is TRBV10-2, the J call TRBJ1-3; possible D gene TRBD1, 6 bases. Trimming stripped 7 bases from V and 0 bases from J, with 16 bases between. CDR3 length: 16 amino acids. Looked up from germline, CDR1 is WSHSY and CDR2 is SAAADI. CDR3 nucleotide sequence: TGCGCCAGCAAAGAAAAGACAGGTAGCTCTGGAAACACCATATATTTT. This codes for CASKEKTGSSGNTIYF.

This chain links TRBV5-4 with TRBJ2-3; no firm D call. Germline V gene lookup returns CDR1 SGHNT and CDR2 YYREEE (reference sequence). This CDR3 spans 15 amino acids. V lost 0 bases and J lost 3, with 11 bases in between. This CDR3 reads CASSLAMRGTDTQYF. In DNA form, the CDR3 reads TGTGCCAGCAGCTTGGCCATGAGAGGTACAGATACGCAGTATTTT.

The genes are TRBV2 and TRBJ1-1, with D unresolved. CDR3 length: 12 amino acids. Trimming removed 3 bases at V and 5 bases at J, with 7 bases between. Germline CDR1 and CDR2: SNHLY and FYNNEI. In nucleotides, the CDR3 is TGTGCCAGCAGTGAGGTGGGAACTGAAGCTTTCTTT. Translated, it gives CASSEVGTEAFF.

V and J are TRBV6-1 and TRBJ1-1, with 7 bases lining up with TRBD1. In germline, CDR1 is MNHNS, CDR2 SASEGT. The V and J ends lost 4 bases and 3 bases, in that order; junction bases with no gene match: 8. The CDR3 has 15 residues. The CDR3 protein is CASSGAQGGDTEAFF. For the CDR3, the DNA is TGTGCCAGCAGTGGGGCGCAGGGGGGAGACACTGAAGCTTTCTTT.